These 18 T cell receptor beta chains originate from one sample sequenced in a study of T cells in Graves' hyperthyroidism and ophthalmopathy. It was RNA transcripts that yielded the amplified TCR beta CDR3 regions. First-round RT-PCR targeting the TCR CDR3 was performed with the HTBI primer set. Each CDR3 protein is one row after TCRdb ran MiXCR on the multiplex PCR reads. The sample yields around 490,000 distinct CDR3 sequences, 20% seen once. What was sequenced was blood. These receptors all stem from a man aged 40-55 years with Graves' ophthalmopathy.

Only a few counts were recorded for this clonotype. The chain is built from TRBV7-2 and TRBJ1-2, with D possibly matching TRBD1 (5 bases). CDR1 is SGHTA, CDR2 FQGNSA, per germline. The V end was cut by 7 bases, the J end by 7 bases, with 19 bases between. This CDR3 region has 14 residues. CDR3 loop: CASTVLKGRGGYTF. The CDR3 region has the DNA TGTGCCAGCACCGTTCTCAAGGGACGGGGTGGCTACACCTTC.

This clonotype appeared a few times. This chain joins TRBV28 and TRBJ1-1; 7 nucleotides agree with TRBD1. Losses at the gene ends were 3 bases for V and 3 bases for J; bases not matched to a gene: 10. Germline values: CDR1 MDHEN, CDR2 SYDVKM. The CDR3 has 16 residues. The CDR3 nucleotides are TGTGCCAGCAGTTTCTCAGGGGGGACTCCCGACACTGAAGCTTTCTTT. Protein product: CASSFSGGTPDTEAFF.

This clonotype came up many times. The chain uses TRBV30 and TRBJ1-5, with TRBD1 matching 7 bases. The junction had 5 bases not matched to a gene; V was cut back by 0 bases and J by 0 bases. The CDR3 covers 16 residues. Germline values: CDR1 GTSNPN, CDR2 SVGIG (reference sequence). The CDR3, as DNA: TGTGCCTGGAGTGTAGGGGACAGACATAGCAATCAGCCCCAGCATTTT. Amino acids: CAWSVGDRHSNQPQHF.

The chain is built from TRBV20-1 and TRBJ2-3; D gene uncertain. CDR1 is DFQATT and CDR2 is SNEGSKA in the germline V gene (reference sequence). The V gene lost 1 base and the J gene lost 4 bases, with 12 bases spanning the gap. This CDR3 region has 14 residues. CDR3 sequence: CSARGEYGADTQYF. CDR3 bases: TGCAGTGCTAGAGGGGAATATGGGGCAGATACGCAGTATTTT.

This clonotype was observed a handful of times. The CDR3 loop reads CSARDLTSGGTYNEQFF. In DNA form, the CDR3 reads TGCAGTGCTAGAGATTTAACTAGCGGGGGGACTTACAATGAGCAGTTCTTC. V is TRBV20-1 and J is TRBJ2-1; the match to TRBD2 covers 12 bases. The CDR3 consists of 17 residues. Per the germline V gene, CDR1 is DFQATT and CDR2 is SNEGSKA (reference sequence). After removal of 0 bases from V and 4 bases from J, the junction contained 7 bases not matched to a gene.

This clonotype was recorded only once. The V gene is TRBV5-5, the J gene TRBJ2-3, with D possibly being TRBD2 (5 bases). The germline CDR1 and CDR2 sequences are SGHKS and YYEKEE (reference sequence). This CDR3 spans 14 amino acids. V was cut by 3 bases and J by 4 bases, with 12 bases left in between. DNA for the CDR3: TGTGCCAGCAGCTCCGGACTCTCCCCAGATACGCAGTATTTT. It specifies CASSSGLSPDTQYF.

This clonotype was found once. The V gene is TRBV20-1, the J gene TRBJ1-5; 7 positions agree with TRBD1. CDR1 DFQATT and CDR2 SNEGSKA come from the germline V gene (reference sequence). This CDR3 has 13 amino acids. With 4 bases clipped from V and 4 bases from J, the junction kept 4 bases outside the gene matches. CDR3 bases: TGCAGTGCTATTTCCAGGGGGAATCAGCCCCAGCATTTT. Translating gives CSAISRGNQPQHF.

This clonotype was found many times. The chain recombines TRBV7-9 with TRBJ1-3; TRBD1 matches at 8 bases. The CDR3 covers 17 residues. Germline V gene data show CDR1 as SEHNR and CDR2 as FQNEAQ (reference sequence). With 4 bases clipped from V and 0 bases from J, the junction kept 8 bases outside the gene matches. The CDR3, as DNA: TGTGCCAGCAGCTCATGGACAGGGATGGCCTCTGGAAACACCATATATTTT. The encoded protein is CASSSWTGMASGNTIYF.

This clonotype turned up a few times. Sequence at one end of the junction differs from germline and may be a read error. The chain couples TRBV7-9 to TRBJ2-3; no clear D. This CDR3 has 14 residues. CDR1 SEHNR and CDR2 FQNEAQ come from the germline V gene (reference sequence). CDR3 residues: CASNLPQGTDTQYF. The CDR3 nucleotides read TGTGCCAGCAACTTACCCCAGGGCACAGATACGCAGTATTTT.

This CDR3 reads CAVRPSGSPSGELFF. CDR3 coding DNA: TGTGCCGTACGACCAAGCGGAAGCCCATCCGGGGAGCTGTTTTTT. V is TRBV19 and J is TRBJ2-2; D is perhaps TRBD2 (5 bases). Looked up from germline, CDR1 is LNHDA and CDR2 is SQIVND (reference sequence). The V end was cut by 11 bases, the J end by 6 bases, with 22 bases between. CDR3 length: 15 amino acids. Looking up the rest from reference TRBV19 and TRBJ2-2 gives the full variable domain: DGGITQSPKYLFRKEGQNVTLSCEQNLNHDAMYWYRQDPGQGLRLIYYSQIVNDFQKGDIAEGYSVSREKKESFPLTVTSAQKNPTAFYLCAVRPSGSPSGELFFGEGSRLTVL.

V gene TRBV29-1 combines with J gene TRBJ2-1; 10 bases match TRBD1. Looked up from germline, CDR1 is SQVTM and CDR2 is ANQGSEA. V lost 7 bases and J lost 9; bases outside the gene matches: 6. There are 12 residues in the CDR3. In nucleotides, the CDR3 is TGCAGCGCCGGACAGGGGGGAGGTGAGCAGTTCTTC. This gives the protein CSAGQGGGEQFF.

For the CDR3, the DNA is TGTGCCAGTAGTATTTTAGGGGCAGATACGCAGTATTTT. Its translation: CASSILGADTQYF. The chain carries TRBV19 and TRBJ2-3, with a tentative D call TRBD1 (5 bases). The CDR3 is made up of 13 amino acids. V was pared by 3 bases and J by 4 bases, with 8 bases between. Germline lookup yields CDR1 LNHDA and CDR2 SQIVND (reference sequence).

This chain connects TRBV20-1 to TRBJ2-7; TRBD2 aligns across 7 bases. The CDR3 covers 12 residues. V shed 3 bases and J 4 bases; nucleotides not matched to a gene: 3. CDR1 DFQATT and CDR2 SNEGSKA come from the germline V gene (reference sequence). The CDR3 reads CSARLSGYEQYF. CDR3 DNA: TGCAGTGCTAGGCTTAGCGGGTACGAGCAGTACTTC.

This sequence joins TRBV6-5 and TRBJ2-4, with 10 bases that match TRBD2. The CDR3 has 19 residues. With 2 bases clipped from V and 7 bases from J, the junction kept 17 bases outside the gene matches. Germline V gene data show CDR1 as MNHEY and CDR2 as SVGAGI. CDR3 nucleotide sequence: TGTGCCAGCAGTTACGCCGCAACGGAAGCGGGAGGGCCGTTGAACATTCAGTACTTC. It translates to CASSYAATEAGGPLNIQYF.

The chain uses TRBV4-1 and TRBJ1-2; D is undetermined. V was cut by 0 bases and J by 10 bases, with 18 bases left in between. Germline CDR1 and CDR2: MGHRA and YSYEKL. This CDR3 is built from 15 residues. CDR3 in amino acids: CASSQDKGPFTVYTF. DNA of the CDR3: TGCGCCAGCAGCCAAGATAAGGGCCCTTTTACGGTCTACACCTTC.

As to this clonotype: This may stem from a read error, because a much larger clone lies one nucleotide away. Since the CDR3 does not end with the conserved phenylalanine or tryptophan, this likely comes from a read error. The chain recombines TRBV10-3 with TRBJ2-7, with 7 positions matching TRBD1. The V gene's germline CDR1 is ENHRY and CDR2 SYGVKD. V trimming: 3 bases; J trimming: 6 bases; junction bases outside the gene matches: 2. The CDR3 covers 12 residues. The DNA for the CDR3 is TGTGCCATCAGTGAACAGGGGCTCGAGCAGTACCTC. Translation: CAISEQGLEQYL.

This clonotype was recorded many times. The rearrangement links TRBV3-1 to TRBJ1-1, with TRBD1 matching 10 bases. The CDR3 is made up of 18 amino acids. V lost 4 bases to trimming and J lost 1 base; unmatched junction nucleotides: 12. CDR1 is LGHDT and CDR2 is YNNKEL in the germline V gene (reference sequence). The DNA of the CDR3 is TGTGCCAGCAGCCCGAGGGGGGACAGGGGCGTCGGGAACACTGAAGCTTTCTTT. This gives the protein CASSPRGDRGVGNTEAFF.

A note on this clonotype: Relative to the germline gene, one junction end is altered; a read error may explain this. CDR3 in amino acids: CASSSASGTYDEQFF. CDR3 in DNA: TGTGCCAGCAGTTCGGCTAGCGGGACCTACGATGAGCAGTTCTTC. This chain uses TRBV28 with TRBJ2-1; 9 bases are a match to TRBD2. The germline CDR1 and CDR2 sequences are MDHEN and SYDVKM. The CDR3 extends over 15 amino acids.